What follows are 15 T cell receptor beta chains derived from one specimen sequenced in a study of blood T cells in healthy people across ages. A second about 6 to 12 cycle PCR used barcoded and J-beta primers. MiXCR, applied by TCRdb to the 5' RACE reads, yields one record per CDR3 protein. The sample consists of approximately 1,000,000 distinct CDR3 sequences, 40% to 50% of them appearing once. The sequencing sample was made of blood. The receptor source for this set is a woman aged 55 to 70 in good health.

This clonotype has only a few counts. The gene calls are TRBV27 and TRBJ1-5; 9 bases map to TRBD1. The J segment lost 4 bases and the V segment lost 8 bases, leaving 6 bases of the junction unmatched. This CDR3 is 14 amino acids long. Germline V CDR1 and CDR2: MNHEY, SMNVEV (reference sequence). For the CDR3, the DNA is TGTGCCAGCGGGCCGGGGACAGGGAATCAGCCCCAGCATTTT. Its translation is CASGPGTGNQPQHF.

The rearrangement joins TRBV12-3 or TRBV12-4 to TRBJ2-3; D is tentatively TRBD1 or TRBD2 (7 bases each). The CDR3 loop spans 14 amino acids. V was shortened by 5 bases and J by 2 bases, with 11 bases between the two germline ends. The CDR3, as DNA: TGTGCCAGCAGTCAGGGGGGGTACACAGATACGCAGTATTTT. Translated: CASSQGGYTDTQYF.

CDR3 DNA: TGTGCCAGCAGCCAAGGTCTACAGCAAAGCTCCTACGAGCAGTACTTC. Translating gives CASSQGLQQSSYEQYF. V is TRBV3-1 and J is TRBJ2-7; D is uncertain. Trimming stripped 1 base from V and 0 bases from J, with 13 bases between. Per germline, CDR1 LGHDT and CDR2 YNNKEL (reference sequence). The CDR3 length is 16 residues.

This clonotype was picked up many times. J is TRBJ2-5 and V is TRBV29-1; TRBD1 matches 9 bases. Germline V gives CDR1 SQVTM, CDR2 ANQGSEA. Trimming removed 4 bases from V and 4 bases from J; junction bases left unmatched: 10. The CDR3 is 15 residues long. CDR3 DNA sequence: TGCAGCGTTGTTTTGACAGGGGGTGGTCGAGAGACCCAGTACTTC. This sequence encodes CSVVLTGGGRETQYF.

Turning to this clonotype: An end of the junction differs from the germline gene, which may be a read error. The rearrangement joins TRBV28 to TRBJ2-3; 9 bases are a match to TRBD2. Germline V lookup: CDR1 MDHEN, CDR2 SYDVKM. The CDR3 contains 17 residues. The CDR3 is CASRPYGGGRATETQYF. CDR3 nucleotides: TGTGCCAGCAGGCCGTACGGGGGCGGGAGGGCCACAGAGACGCAGTATTTT.

This clonotype showed up just a few times. This chain uses TRBV20-1 with TRBJ2-7; TRBD2 aligns across 8 bases. CDR3 length: 14 amino acids. Germline CDR1 DFQATT, CDR2 SNEGSKA (reference sequence). The J segment lost 5 bases and the V segment lost 5 bases, leaving 11 bases of the junction unmatched. The CDR3 DNA reads as TGCAGTGCTGTAGGCGGGGGGCCTAGGAACGAGCAGTACTTC. This translates into CSAVGGGPRNEQYF.

This clonotype was detected only once. This chain connects TRBV5-1 to TRBJ2-2; D gene unclear. The CDR3 has 12 amino acids. CDR1 and CDR2 (germline): SGHRS, YFSETQ. Trimming shortened V by 0 bases and J by 8 bases, and 5 bases separated the two germline ends. DNA for the CDR3: TGCGCCAGCAGCTTGGATCGTGGGGAGCTGTTTTTT. Its protein is CASSLDRGELFF.

The count of this clonotype is one. CDR3 nucleotides: TGTGCCAGCCAGACTAGTTATGAGCAGTTCTTC. Amino acid sequence: CASQTSYEQFF. This chain joins TRBV12-3 or TRBV12-4 and TRBJ2-1, with a tentative D call TRBD2 (6 bases). This CDR3 contains 11 residues. V lost 8 bases to trimming and J lost 8 bases, with 10 bases between them.

This clonotype appeared a few times. This rearrangement joins TRBV6-1 to TRBJ2-1, with D possibly TRBD2 on 7 matching bases. The germline gives CDR1 MNHNS, CDR2 SASEGT. The germline V and J ends were trimmed by 1 base and 6 bases, with 16 bases remaining between them. The CDR3 loop spans 16 amino acids. The CDR3 DNA is TGTGCCAGCAGTGAAGAGTGGACTAGGGGGGCCAATGAGCAGTTCTTC. It specifies CASSEEWTRGANEQFF.

Only one count was recorded for this clonotype. The chain links TRBV13 to TRBJ2-4; either TRBD1 or TRBD2 may fit D (6 bases each). CDR3 size: 13 residues. The germline V gene encodes CDR1 PRHDT and CDR2 FYEKMQ (reference sequence). The V gene lost 5 bases and the J gene lost 8 bases, with 13 bases spanning the gap. The CDR3 region is CASSPKGGYIQYF. The CDR3 bases are TGTGCCAGCAGCCCAAAGGGGGGATACATTCAGTACTTC.

The CDR3 DNA follows: TGTGCCATCTCTTTCGGGAGCAATCAGCCCCAGCATTTT. Translated: CAISFGSNQPQHF. V is TRBV25-1 and J is TRBJ1-5; D gene unclear. In germline, CDR1 is MGHDK, CDR2 SYGVNS. The ends were cut back, 10 bases at V and 1 base at J, with 11 bases in the middle. The CDR3 has 13 residues.

The V gene is TRBV5-1, the J gene TRBJ1-4, with 7 bases that match TRBD1. The junction had 8 bases not matched to a gene; V was cut back by 7 bases and J by 14 bases. The CDR3 covers 11 residues. Germline V CDR1 and CDR2: SGHRS, YFSETQ. The CDR3 nucleotides read TGCGCCAGCTCCACCGGAGGGGGCCTGTTTTTT. This translates into CASSTGGGLFF.

This chain uses TRBV24-1 with TRBJ2-1, with 10 bases identical to TRBD2. V gave up 6 bases and J gave up 4 bases; unmatched junction bases: 8. From germline, CDR1 is KGHDR and CDR2 SFDVKD. CDR3 size: 16 residues. This chain's CDR3 is CATSQREGLRYNEQFF. The DNA of the CDR3 is TGTGCCACCAGTCAGCGGGAGGGCCTTCGGTACAATGAGCAGTTCTTC.

The chain couples TRBV20-1 to TRBJ2-5, with D possibly matching TRBD2 (6 bases). The CDR3 is 13 residues long. Looked up from germline, CDR1 is DFQATT and CDR2 is SNEGSKA (reference sequence). V was cut by 3 bases and J by 5 bases, with 13 bases left in between. The CDR3 bases are TGCAGTGCTAGCGGGAGCGGGCGGGAGACCCAGTACTTC. Translated, it gives CSASGSGRETQYF.

This chain connects TRBV7-9 to TRBJ2-1; 7 bases are shared with TRBD1. From germline, CDR1 is SEHNR and CDR2 FQNEAQ (reference sequence). Trimming cost V 5 bases and J 9 bases; bases outside gene matches: 7. The CDR3 is 13 residues long. The DNA for the CDR3 is TGTGCCAGCAGCATACTACAGGGGCTTGAGCAGTTCTTC. Its protein product is CASSILQGLEQFF. The variable domain in full, completed from reference TRBV7-9 and TRBJ2-1, reads DTGVSQNPRHKITKRGQNVTFRCDPISEHNRLYWYRQTLGQGPEFLTYFQNEAQLEKSRLLSDRFSAERPKGSFSTLEIQRTEQGDSAMYLCASSILQGLEQFFGPGTRLTVL.